This T cell receptor (beta chain) is from a study of T-cell memory formation after mild COVID-19. TCRdb used MiXCR to reprocess the 5' RACE reads, holding one entry per CDR3 protein. The sample has roughly 600,000 distinct CDR3 sequences; approximately 18% are singletons. The CDR3 spans 15 residues. V was cut by 0 bases and J by 8 bases, with 20 bases left in between. The germline gives CDR1 SQVTM, CDR2 ANQGSEA. This TCR was recovered from an adult woman who had mild COVID-19 (a few samples of this study predate the infection). Cell type and time point are not known. The sequenced sample was PBMCs or a T cell subset sorted from them (not recorded which). This chain connects TRBV29-1 to TRBJ2-7; D possibly corresponds to TRBD1 (5 bases). The DNA of the CDR3 is TGCAGCGTTGAAGATCGTAGGGGTCAGGGTGACAAGCAGTACTTC. This translates into CSVEDRRGQGDKQYF.